These 10 T cell receptor beta chains share one sample of origin, sequenced in a study of blood T cell repertoires in COVID-19. Measured with immunoSEQ multiplex PCR; TCRdb has only the in-frame clones, and not every one. The sample consists of around 500,000 clones, 80% to 90% of them appearing once. Material: peripheral blood. Every receptor here comes from a human donor in a cohort sampled during active COVID-19.

This clone appeared once. The chain carries TRBV19 and TRBJ1-1, with TRBD1 matching over 9 bases. V was pared by 5 bases and J by 5 bases, with 9 bases of the junction left unmatched. Germline V gene data show CDR1 as LNHDA and CDR2 as SQIVND (reference sequence). The CDR3 has 15 amino acids. CDR3 region: CASSELGGQGTEAFF. The CDR3 DNA reads as TGTGCCAGTAGTGAGTTAGGGGGACAGGGAACTGAAGCTTTCTTT.

This clone was seen only once. The rearrangement uses TRBV19 and TRBJ1-2; TRBD1 might be the D (5 bases). Germline V gene data show CDR1 as LNHDA and CDR2 as SQIVND (reference sequence). The CDR3 is made up of 13 amino acids. V was trimmed by 8 bases and J by 0 bases, leaving 10 bases between them. CDR3 sequence (DNA): TGTGCCAGTCGGACATTAACTAACTATGGCTACACCTTC. Translating gives CASRTLTNYGYTF.

The gene calls are TRBV7-2 and TRBJ2-7; TRBD2 aligns across 9 bases. V lost 4 bases, J lost 3 bases, and 10 bases stayed unmatched. This CDR3 is built from 16 residues. Germline loops: CDR1 SGHTA, CDR2 FQGNSA. For the CDR3, the DNA is TGTGCCAGCAGCTCAGGGGCGTTGACTAGCGGCTACGAGCAGTACTTC. Protein sequence: CASSSGALTSGYEQYF. Supplemented by reference TRBV7-2 and TRBJ2-7, the full variable domain reads GAGVSQSPSNKVTEKGKDVELRCDPISGHTALYWYRQSLGQGLEFLIYFQGNSAPDKSGLPSDRFSAERTGGSVSTLTIQRTQQEDSAVYLCASSSGALTSGYEQYFGPGTRLTVT.

The gene calls are TRBV5-5 and TRBJ1-1; perhaps TRBD1 as D (5 bases). Germline CDR1 is SGHKS and CDR2 is YYEKEE (reference sequence). The CDR3 spans 14 residues. Trimming took off 2 bases at V and 3 bases at J, with 11 bases between the two ends. The CDR3: CASSFREEDTEAFF. The CDR3 bases are TGTGCCAGCAGCTTCAGGGAGGAAGACACTGAAGCTTTCTTT.

The V gene is TRBV28, the J gene TRBJ2-7, with D hard to call. Per the germline V gene, CDR1 is MDHEN and CDR2 is SYDVKM. The V end was cut by 10 bases, the J end by 7 bases, with 14 bases between. The CDR3 sequence is 11 residues long. CDR3 DNA: TGTGCCACCTCCTCGATCCGGGAGCAGTACTTC. It yields the protein CATSSIREQYF. Full variable domain (outside the CDR3, taken from reference TRBV28 and TRBJ2-7): DVKVTQSSRYLVKRTGEKVFLECVQDMDHENMFWYRQDPGLGLRLIYFSYDVKMKEKGDIPEGYSVSREKKERFSLILESASTNQTSMYLCATSSIREQYFGPGTRLTVT.

The chain uses TRBV5-4 and TRBJ2-7; 13 positions match TRBD2. V shed 1 base, J shed 6 bases, and the junction held 4 bases outside the gene matches. The CDR3 covers 15 residues. Germline V gives CDR1 SGHNT, CDR2 YYREEE (reference sequence). Here the CDR3 reads CASSLIGTSGTEQYF. CDR3 DNA: TGTGCCAGCAGCTTGATTGGGACTAGCGGGACCGAGCAGTACTTC.

This clone has more than one count but fewer than ten. CDR3 in DNA: TGTGCCAGTGGCCGGGATTTTAATTCACCCCTCCACTTT. Residues: CASGRDFNSPLHF. The chain is built from TRBV19 and TRBJ1-6; no definite D call. V lost 8 bases to trimming and J lost 6 bases, with 11 bases between them. CDR1 LNHDA and CDR2 SQIVND come from the germline V gene (reference sequence). There are 13 residues in the CDR3.

The rearrangement joins TRBV19 to TRBJ2-2; D is ambiguous. V lost 5 bases and J 3 bases, leaving 7 bases between the germline ends. This CDR3 is built from 13 residues. Germline assignment: CDR1 LNHDA and CDR2 SQIVND (reference sequence). The CDR3 sequence: CASSQSDTGELFF. The CDR3 coding sequence is TGTGCCAGTAGTCAATCGGACACCGGGGAGCTGTTTTTT.

This clone was seen more than once but under ten times. The genes are TRBV2 and TRBJ1-1, with 8 positions matching TRBD1. The germline V gene encodes CDR1 SNHLY and CDR2 FYNNEI. V gave up 6 bases and J gave up 7 bases; unmatched junction bases: 7. CDR3 size: 13 residues. The CDR3 region is CASRDFTGGEAFF. CDR3 bases: TGTGCCAGCAGGGATTTCACAGGGGGTGAAGCTTTCTTT.

This chain joins TRBV6-5 and TRBJ2-1; D call uncertain. Germline assignment: CDR1 MNHEY and CDR2 SVGAGI. The CDR3 has 13 residues. V shed 0 bases and J shed 9 bases, with 9 bases lying between them. The CDR3: CASSYSIPGEQFF. CDR3 bases: TGTGCCAGCAGTTACTCGATACCGGGTGAGCAGTTCTTC.